This record covers a single T cell receptor (beta chain). In TCRdb, the 5' RACE reads were re-called with MiXCR into one record per CDR3 protein. The repertoire holds hundreds of thousands of distinct CDR3 sequences, with roughly 13% as singletons. The sample is drawn from a study of T-cell memory formation after mild COVID-19. CDR1 is SGHAT, CDR2 FQDESV, per germline (reference sequence). Trimming removed 5 bases at V and 8 bases at J, with 15 bases between. This CDR3 spans 14 amino acids. The clonotype originates from a young man who had mild COVID-19 (a few samples of this study predate the infection). Cell type and time point are not known. The rearrangement uses TRBV11-1 and TRBJ2-2; D is undetermined. The sequenced sample was PBMCs or a T cell subset sorted from them (not recorded which). The CDR3 reads CASSPSVVFGELFF. CDR3 in DNA: TGTGCCAGCAGCCCCTCGGTGGTCTTTGGGGAGCTGTTTTTT. The variable domain in full, completed from reference TRBV11-1 and TRBJ2-2, reads EAEVAQSPRYKITEKSQAVAFWCDPISGHATLYWYRQILGQGPELLVQFQDESVVDDSQLPKDRFSAERLKGVDSTLKIQPAELGDSAMYLCASSPSVVFGELFFGEGSRLTVL.